The 21 T cell receptor beta chains presented below share a single source sample, sequenced in a study of T-cell memory formation after mild COVID-19. TCRdb fed the 5' RACE reads into MiXCR, producing one record per CDR3 protein. The sample carries about 210,000 distinct CDR3 sequences, roughly a tenth recorded once. The sequenced material came from PBMCs or a T cell subset sorted from them (not recorded which). The receptors here all came from a man between 18 and 35 years old who had mild COVID-19 (a few samples of this study predate the infection). Cell type and time point are not known.

This clonotype came up many times. The chain employs TRBV30 and TRBJ2-6, with 8 bases that match TRBD2. V was pared by 2 bases and J by 2 bases, with 5 bases of the junction left unmatched. The CDR3 runs to 16 residues. Germline loops: CDR1 GTSNPN, CDR2 SVGIG (reference sequence). The CDR3: CAWSKLRGAGANVLTF. CDR3 DNA: TGTGCCTGGAGTAAGCTGCGGGGGGCTGGGGCCAACGTCCTGACTTTC.

This chain joins TRBV7-8 and TRBJ2-3, with TRBD2 matching over 7 bases. The CDR3 contains 12 residues. The germline V gene has CDR1 SGHVS and CDR2 FQNEAQ. The J segment lost 9 bases and the V segment lost 5 bases, leaving 5 bases of the junction unmatched. The CDR3: CASSMISGTQYF. Here the CDR3 DNA reads TGTGCCAGCAGCATGATTAGCGGGACGCAGTATTTT.

In its sample, this clonotype was seen a few times. This rearrangement joins TRBV7-6 to TRBJ1-2, with 7 bases fitting TRBD1. Germline loops: CDR1 SGHVS, CDR2 FNYEAQ. The CDR3 has 14 residues. The trim removed 4 bases at V and 6 bases at J, leaving 8 bases unmatched. The CDR3 loop reads CASSSRLRGNGYTF. The CDR3 DNA reads TGTGCCAGCAGCTCACGCCTCAGGGGGAATGGCTACACCTTC.

The chain recombines TRBV5-1 with TRBJ1-6, with 7 bases identical to TRBD1. The length of the CDR3 is 16 residues. V lost 0 bases, J lost 6 bases, and 6 bases stayed unmatched. The V gene's germline CDR1 is SGHRS and CDR2 YFSETQ. This chain's CDR3 is CASSLEVGTANSPLHF. As DNA, the CDR3 is TGCGCCAGCAGCTTGGAGGTAGGGACAGCTAATTCACCCCTCCACTTT.

The chain has TRBV6-5 and TRBJ2-3, with 7 nucleotides matching TRBD1. With 4 bases clipped from V and 2 bases from J, the junction kept 3 bases outside the gene matches. The germline V gene has CDR1 MNHEY and CDR2 SVGAGI. This CDR3 region has 14 residues. The CDR3 protein is CASSWDRITDTQYF. DNA for the CDR3: TGTGCCAGCAGTTGGGACAGAATCACAGATACGCAGTATTTT.

In its sample, this clonotype was seen a few times. V is TRBV5-1 and J is TRBJ1-1; D may be TRBD1 (6 bases). Germline assignment: CDR1 SGHRS and CDR2 YFSETQ. V lost 0 bases to trimming and J lost 4 bases, with 10 bases between them. The CDR3 has 14 residues. The CDR3 sequence: CASSLEQGGTEAFF. CDR3 DNA: TGCGCCAGCAGCTTGGAACAGGGAGGCACTGAAGCTTTCTTT.

This clonotype was recorded many times. CDR3 bases: TGCGCCAGCAGCTTGGAACTAGTAGCTGCCGGGGAGCTGTTTTTT. Its translation is CASSLELVAAGELFF. The chain has TRBV5-1 and TRBJ2-2; D may be TRBD2 (5 bases). The V gene lost 0 bases and the J gene lost 6 bases, with 12 bases spanning the gap. CDR3 length: 15 residues. In germline, CDR1 is SGHRS, CDR2 YFSETQ.

The V call is TRBV10-3, the J call TRBJ2-7; 10 positions agree with TRBD1. V was pared by 4 bases and J by 2 bases, with 2 bases of the junction left unmatched. The germline V gene has CDR1 ENHRY and CDR2 SYGVKD. The CDR3 covers 14 residues. The CDR3 DNA follows: TGTGCCATCAGTGGGGGGACAGGGGCCTACGAGCAGTACTTC. Amino acids: CAISGGTGAYEQYF.

The chain uses TRBV20-1 and TRBJ1-1; 12 bases are a match to TRBD1. This CDR3 region has 14 residues. Per the germline V gene, CDR1 is DFQATT and CDR2 is SNEGSKA (reference sequence). The CDR3 spells CRGTGGTVNTEAFF. The CDR3 DNA follows: TGCAGGGGGACAGGGGGCACGGTAAACACTGAAGCTTTCTTT.

The chain recombines TRBV28 with TRBJ2-7; 9 nucleotides line up with TRBD2. Losses at the gene ends were 4 bases for V and 1 base for J; bases not matched to a gene: 8. This CDR3 is 16 amino acids long. Germline values: CDR1 MDHEN, CDR2 SYDVKM. Here the CDR3 DNA reads TGTGCCAGCAGTTCTCCGCAGCGGGGGGCGTCCTACGAGCAGTACGTC. Residues: CASSSPQRGASYEQYV.

The gene calls are TRBV5-6 and TRBJ1-5; D perhaps matches TRBD1 (5 bases). CDR3 size: 19 residues. V lost 0 bases and J lost 2, with 21 bases in between. The V gene's germline CDR1 is SGHDT and CDR2 YYEEEE. The CDR3 loop is CASSLVIGLGPHGNQPQHF. The DNA of the CDR3 is TGTGCCAGCAGCTTGGTTATAGGACTGGGACCACATGGCAATCAGCCCCAGCATTTT.

This clonotype turned up a few times. The chain is built from TRBV7-9 and TRBJ1-3; D is unresolved. The V end lost 1 base, the J end lost 4 bases, and 8 bases lay between the germline ends. The CDR3 consists of 14 residues. Germline-derived CDR1 and CDR2 are SEHNR and FQNEAQ (reference sequence). In nucleotides, the CDR3 is TGTGCCAGCAGCTTAGTCGACACAGGAAACACCATATATTTT. Protein product: CASSLVDTGNTIYF.

This clonotype showed up many times. This sequence joins TRBV28 and TRBJ2-3; 11 positions agree with TRBD1. The V gene's germline CDR1 is MDHEN and CDR2 SYDVKM. This CDR3 region has 14 residues. V lost 6 bases, J lost 3 bases, and 2 bases stayed unmatched. The CDR3 sequence: CASRGTGGTDTQYF. The CDR3 nucleotides are TGTGCCAGCAGAGGGACAGGGGGTACAGATACGCAGTATTTT. The whole variable domain, filled in from reference TRBV28 and TRBJ2-3, reads DVKVTQSSRYLVKRTGEKVFLECVQDMDHENMFWYRQDPGLGLRLIYFSYDVKMKEKGDIPEGYSVSREKKERFSLILESASTNQTSMYLCASRGTGGTDTQYFGPGTRLTVL.

This clonotype occurred many times. The V and J genes are TRBV5-1 and TRBJ2-1, with D perhaps TRBD1 (6 bases). This CDR3 spans 13 amino acids. Germline values: CDR1 SGHRS, CDR2 YFSETQ. The V gene lost 6 bases and the J gene lost 10 bases, with 17 bases spanning the gap. The CDR3 sequence is CASTRAERGEQFF. As DNA, the CDR3 is TGCGCCAGCACAAGGGCCGAGAGGGGGGAGCAGTTCTTC.

The CDR3 coding sequence is TGTGCCACCAGTGATTTCGGACGGACTACCCACAATGAGCAGTTCTTC. Its protein product is CATSDFGRTTHNEQFF. The chain has TRBV24-1 and TRBJ2-1; tentatively, D is TRBD2 (6 bases). The CDR3 spans 16 residues. Deletions cut 1 base from V and 5 bases from J, with 14 bases between. In germline, CDR1 is KGHDR, CDR2 SFDVKD.

The V call is TRBV5-8, the J call TRBJ1-5, with TRBD1 as a possible D gene (5 bases). The CDR3 extends over 15 amino acids. V was pared by 0 bases and J by 3 bases, with 10 bases between. Germline CDR1 reads SGHTS; CDR2 reads YDEGEE. CDR3 nucleotide sequence: TGTGCCAGCAGCTTGGGACAGAATTACAATCAGCCCCAGCATTTT. It codes for CASSLGQNYNQPQHF. Using reference TRBV5-8 and TRBJ1-5 for the parts outside the CDR3, the full variable domain is EAGVTQSPTHLIKTRGQQATLRCSPISGHTSVYWYQQALGLGLQFLLWYDEGEERNRGNFPPRFSGRQFPNYSSELNVNALELEDSALYLCASSLGQNYNQPQHFGDGTRLSIL.

J is TRBJ1-2 and V is TRBV12-3 or TRBV12-4, with D perhaps matching TRBD1 (5 bases). The CDR3 consists of 12 residues. V lost 6 bases and J lost 8, with 13 bases in between. The CDR3 is CASSYTGFGYTF. The CDR3 bases are TGTGCCAGCAGCTACACAGGTTTCGGCTACACCTTC.

This chain joins TRBV4-3 and TRBJ1-4, with no clear D. CDR3 length: 17 amino acids. Looked up from germline, CDR1 is LGHNA and CDR2 is YSLEER. Trimming removed 1 base from V and 3 bases from J, with 15 bases in between. The CDR3 reads CASSQAGFGNANEKLFF. CDR3 bases: TGCGCCAGCAGCCAAGCGGGTTTCGGGAATGCTAATGAAAAACTGTTTTTT.

This chain uses TRBV6-6 with TRBJ1-2; 9 bases are shared with TRBD1. V was clipped by 4 bases and J by 4 bases; unmatched bases: 10. CDR1 and CDR2 from the germline V gene are MNHNY and SVGAGI (reference sequence). This CDR3 is 16 amino acids long. Written as DNA, the CDR3 is TGTGCCAGCAGTTTACTCGATGGGACAGGGCCCTATGGCTACACCTTC. Amino acids: CASSLLDGTGPYGYTF.

This sequence joins TRBV5-1 and TRBJ1-1; 7 bases map to TRBD1. Per the germline V gene, CDR1 is SGHRS and CDR2 is YFSETQ. The CDR3 is 18 residues long. Unmatched junction bases numbered 15, after V lost 4 bases and J lost 0 bases. For the CDR3, the DNA is TGCGCCAGCAGCATCCTAGGGGGCAGGGGGACAATGAACACTGAAGCTTTCTTT. Its protein product is CASSILGGRGTMNTEAFF. Full variable domain (missing parts from reference TRBV5-1 and TRBJ1-1): KAGVTQTPRYLIKTRGQQVTLSCSPISGHRSVSWYQQTPGQGLQFLFEYFSETQRNKGNFPGRFSGRQFSNSRSEMNVSTLELGDSALYLCASSILGGRGTMNTEAFFGQGTRLTVV.

The rearrangement links TRBV6-5 to TRBJ1-6, with D uncertain. The germline V gene encodes CDR1 MNHEY and CDR2 SVGAGI. Trimming took off 9 bases at V and 0 bases at J, with 9 bases between the two ends. The CDR3 sequence is 14 residues long. The CDR3 region has the DNA TGTGCCAGGAGCGGAAGCTCCTATAATTCACCCCTCCACTTT. Translating it yields CARSGSSYNSPLHF.